Below, 26 T cell receptor beta chains from the same sample are listed, as sequenced in a study of identical twins. TCRdb processed the 5' RACE reads anew with MiXCR; each CDR3 protein has one entry. The sample carries approximately 680,000 distinct CDR3 sequences, about 7.6% recorded once. These data are also associated with another study on yellow fever vaccine responses in identical twins.

The sequencing input was PBMCs. The receptors were sampled from a woman under 30 in good health.

This clonotype has just a few counts. This sequence joins TRBV5-5 and TRBJ2-5, with 11 bases identical to TRBD2. Germline assignment: CDR1 SGHKS and CDR2 YYEKEE (reference sequence). The CDR3 spans 15 residues. V lost 5 bases, J lost 5 bases, and 8 bases stayed unmatched. CDR3: CASSYSGGAWETQYF. CDR3 coding DNA: TGTGCCAGCAGTTATAGCGGGGGGGCCTGGGAGACCCAGTACTTC. Variable domain in full (rest from reference TRBV5-5 and TRBJ2-5): DAGVTQSPTHLIKTRGQQVTLRCSPISGHKSVSWYQQVLGQGPQFIFQYYEKEERGRGNFPDRFSARQFPNYSSELNVNALLLGDSALYLCASSYSGGAWETQYFGPGTRLLVL.

This clonotype was recorded a few times. The chain links TRBV14 to TRBJ2-1; possible D gene TRBD2, 5 bases. Germline CDR1 reads SGHDN; CDR2 reads FVKESK. This CDR3 spans 16 amino acids. The V and J ends lost 1 base and 4 bases respectively, with 14 bases between them. Here the CDR3 DNA reads TGTGCCAGCAGCCAAGTTTCGGGGTCGGGTTACAATGAGCAGTTCTTC. Translating gives CASSQVSGSGYNEQFF.

This clonotype was picked up many times. The V and J genes are TRBV11-2 and TRBJ1-1, with D uncertain. This CDR3 is 12 amino acids long. The V gene lost 4 bases and the J gene lost 7 bases, with 10 bases spanning the gap. Per the germline V gene, CDR1 is SGHAT and CDR2 is FQNNGV. The CDR3 DNA is TGTGCCAGCAGCTCCATGAGCCTTGAAGCTTTCTTT. It encodes CASSSMSLEAFF.

In this sample, this clonotype turned up a few times. The J gene is TRBJ2-2, the V gene TRBV18, with D perhaps matching TRBD1 (5 bases). Deletions cut 1 base from V and 0 bases from J, with 15 bases between. CDR3 length: 18 amino acids. Germline V gene data show CDR1 as KGHSH and CDR2 as LQKENI. Here the CDR3 DNA reads TGTGCCAGCTCACCACGCCCAGGGAATCTCGCGAACACCGGGGAGCTGTTTTTT. Translated, it gives CASSPRPGNLANTGELFF.

A few counts support this clonotype. V usage is TRBV5-1 and J usage is TRBJ2-3; D not certain. Per germline, CDR1 SGHRS and CDR2 YFSETQ. The length of the CDR3 is 14 residues. V lost 5 bases and J lost 2, with 12 bases in between. The CDR3 DNA sequence: TGCGCCAGCAGGCCGCGGCTAGTCACAGATACGCAGTATTTT. Its translation: CASRPRLVTDTQYF.

The sample holds many counts of this clonotype. V and J are TRBV3-1 and TRBJ2-1, with D uncertain. With 0 bases removed from V and 0 bases from J, the gap between germline ends came to 18 bases. CDR1 and CDR2 (germline): LGHDT, YNNKEL (reference sequence). This CDR3 has 19 amino acids. CDR3 amino acids: CASSQENSLDPSSYNEQFF. CDR3 nucleotide sequence: TGTGCCAGCAGCCAAGAGAATAGCTTGGATCCGAGCTCCTACAATGAGCAGTTCTTC.

The rearrangement uses TRBV20-1 and TRBJ1-2, with TRBD1 as a possible D gene (5 bases). From germline, CDR1 is DFQATT and CDR2 SNEGSKA (reference sequence). The V and J ends lost 6 bases and 2 bases respectively, with 19 bases between them. The CDR3 length is 15 residues. The CDR3 sequence is CSAKGQSPGNYGYTF. CDR3 in DNA: TGCAGTGCCAAGGGGCAGTCCCCGGGGAACTATGGCTACACCTTC.

This clonotype was found many times. V and J are TRBV7-9 and TRBJ1-1, with D perhaps TRBD1 (5 bases). The CDR3 length is 17 residues. Trimming pared 3 bases from V and 4 bases from J, leaving 21 bases between. CDR1 and CDR2 from the germline V gene are SEHNR and FQNEAQ (reference sequence). The CDR3 is CASSLAPGMWWPTEAFF. The CDR3 DNA reads as TGTGCCAGCAGCTTGGCACCAGGGATGTGGTGGCCCACTGAAGCTTTCTTT.

The sample holds a few counts of this clonotype. This chain links TRBV5-1 with TRBJ2-2, with 10 bases lining up with TRBD1. The CDR3 has 15 residues. Unmatched junction bases numbered 1, after V lost 4 bases and J lost 1 base. Germline assignment: CDR1 SGHRS and CDR2 YFSETQ. Written as DNA, the CDR3 is TGCGCCAGCAGCGGGGACAGGGGGAACACCGGGGAGCTGTTTTTT. It codes for CASSGDRGNTGELFF.

Ten or more counts support this clonotype. V is TRBV6-1 and J is TRBJ1-1; D is ambiguous. Trimming stripped 11 bases from V and 3 bases from J, with 19 bases between. The germline gives CDR1 MNHNS, CDR2 SASEGT. CDR3 length: 14 amino acids. The CDR3 is CAVHGWPRDTEAFF. CDR3 bases: TGTGCCGTCCACGGGTGGCCGCGGGACACTGAAGCTTTCTTT.

This clonotype was seen more than once but under ten times. V usage is TRBV11-2 and J usage is TRBJ2-7, with D uncertain. Trimming cost V 5 bases and J 0 bases, with 23 bases left between them. The germline CDR1 and CDR2 sequences are SGHAT and FQNNGV. The CDR3 consists of 18 residues. CDR3 sequence (DNA): TGTGCCAGCAGCCTACCCCCCTCGGCCAGGTGGGGCTCCTACGAGCAGTACGTC. As protein: CASSLPPSARWGSYEQYV.

This rearrangement joins TRBV18 to TRBJ2-5; D is perhaps TRBD2 (5 bases). Germline-derived CDR1 and CDR2 are KGHSH and LQKENI. The germline V and J ends were trimmed by 3 bases and 9 bases, with 20 bases remaining between them. The CDR3 loop spans 15 amino acids. CDR3 bases: TGTGCCAGCTCACCTGCGTCCCCCAGTGCGGAGGCCCAGTACTTC. Its translation is CASSPASPSAEAQYF.

J is TRBJ2-1 and V is TRBV4-1, with 7 bases fitting TRBD2. V was pared by 0 bases and J by 3 bases, with 11 bases of the junction left unmatched. The CDR3 is 18 amino acids. Germline V gene lookup returns CDR1 MGHRA and CDR2 YSYEKL. The CDR3 region is CASSQDFPGGKVYNEQFF. CDR3 nucleotides: TGCGCCAGCAGCCAAGATTTTCCCGGGGGGAAGGTCTACAATGAGCAGTTCTTC.

This clonotype was observed many times. This sequence joins TRBV10-3 and TRBJ2-5, with D possibly called TRBD1 or TRBD2 (5 bases each). CDR3 length: 12 residues. The V and J ends lost 4 bases and 5 bases respectively, with 8 bases between them. Germline V gene data show CDR1 as ENHRY and CDR2 as SYGVKD. The CDR3 here is CAISVEGETQYF. DNA of the CDR3: TGTGCCATCAGTGTCGAGGGGGAGACCCAGTACTTC.

This clonotype was counted only a few times. V and J are TRBV5-1 and TRBJ2-1; TRBD2 agrees at 7 bases. Trimming at V came to 7 bases and at J to 1 base, leaving 8 bases not matched to a gene. The germline CDR1 and CDR2 sequences are SGHRS and YFSETQ. The CDR3 covers 15 residues. CDR3 loop: CASCTSARSYNEQFF. The CDR3 nucleotides read TGCGCCAGCTGCACTAGCGCGAGGTCCTACAATGAGCAGTTCTTC.

This clonotype appeared many times. The rearrangement joins TRBV28 to TRBJ1-1; D gene unclear. With 1 base removed from V and 0 bases from J, the gap between germline ends came to 12 bases. Germline V gene lookup returns CDR1 MDHEN and CDR2 SYDVKM. This CDR3 contains 16 residues. CDR3 amino acids: CASSLSFYRMNTEAFF. CDR3 DNA sequence: TGTGCCAGCAGTTTATCTTTCTATCGGATGAACACTGAAGCTTTCTTT.

In its sample, this clonotype was seen a few times. This chain connects TRBV28 to TRBJ2-7, with 8 bases lining up with TRBD1. Germline trimming cut 5 bases from V and 5 bases from J; bases unmatched to any gene: 11. The CDR3 consists of 15 residues. In germline, CDR1 is MDHEN, CDR2 SYDVKM. The CDR3 reads CASSPQGQGVNEQYF. The CDR3, as DNA: TGTGCCAGCAGTCCTCAAGGACAGGGCGTGAACGAGCAGTACTTC.

This clonotype was seen a few times. The genes are TRBV6-4 and TRBJ2-2; tentative D call: TRBD2 (5 bases). V was trimmed by 4 bases and J by 4 bases, leaving 13 bases between them. The CDR3 extends over 15 amino acids. Germline CDR1 reads MRHNA; CDR2 reads SNTAGT. The CDR3 DNA sequence: TGTGCCAGCAGTGTGCGAGAGGGTGGCACCGGGGAGCTGTTTTTT. It is translated as CASSVREGGTGELFF.

This clonotype appeared many times. The rearrangement links TRBV2 to TRBJ2-1, with 13 bases lining up with TRBD2. CDR3 length: 17 amino acids. CDR1 and CDR2 from the germline V gene are SNHLY and FYNNEI. After removal of 3 bases from V and 4 bases from J, the junction contained 6 bases not matched to a gene. CDR3 nucleotide sequence: TGTGCCAGCAGTGACCAGGGACTAGCGGGGAAATACAATGAGCAGTTCTTC. It encodes CASSDQGLAGKYNEQFF.

There are a few counts of this clonotype. CDR3 coding DNA: TGCAGTGCTATCCTAGCGGGACTCCAAGAGACCCAGTACTTC. This translates into CSAILAGLQETQYF. The chain links TRBV20-1 to TRBJ2-5, with 9 bases fitting TRBD2. V lost 4 bases and J lost 1; bases outside the gene matches: 4. From germline, CDR1 is DFQATT and CDR2 SNEGSKA (reference sequence). The CDR3 loop spans 14 amino acids.

This chain connects TRBV28 to TRBJ2-2, with a weak D call TRBD2 (6 bases). CDR3 length: 16 residues. CDR1 and CDR2 from the germline V gene are MDHEN and SYDVKM. Deletions cut 5 bases from V and 1 base from J, with 14 bases between. The CDR3 sequence: CASSELATLNTGELFF. CDR3 DNA sequence: TGTGCCAGCAGTGAACTAGCAACACTGAACACCGGGGAGCTGTTTTTT.

This clonotype was counted only a few times. The chain has TRBV2 and TRBJ1-4, with 8 bases matching TRBD1. Germline V gene sequence: CDR1 SNHLY, CDR2 FYNNEI. The length of the CDR3 is 18 residues. The J segment lost 0 bases and the V segment lost 5 bases, leaving 11 bases of the junction unmatched. CDR3 DNA sequence: TGTGCCAGCAGTTACCGGACAGGGAAGACAGCAACTAATGAAAAACTGTTTTTT. It encodes CASSYRTGKTATNEKLFF.

The CDR3 nucleotides are TGTGCCATCAGTGGCATAGCGGGAGAAAGCTCCTACAATGAGCAGTTCTTC. This codes for CAISGIAGESSYNEQFF. The chain combines TRBV10-3 with TRBJ2-1, with 9 bases identical to TRBD2. The CDR3 is 17 residues long. Germline V CDR1 and CDR2: ENHRY, SYGVKD. Germline trimming cut 4 bases from V and 0 bases from J; bases unmatched to any gene: 7.

This chain links TRBV12-3 or TRBV12-4 with TRBJ2-4; 7 positions agree with TRBD2. J lost 4 bases, V lost 6 bases, and 3 bases had no gene match. This CDR3 has 13 amino acids. CDR3 in amino acids: CASSTGLKNIQYF. The CDR3 coding sequence is TGTGCCAGCAGCACGGGACTAAAAAACATTCAGTACTTC.

This clonotype was seen ten or more times. The rearrangement links TRBV12-3 or TRBV12-4 to TRBJ2-1; TRBD2 agrees at 11 bases. The CDR3 runs 15 residues. V trimming: 5 bases; J trimming: 10 bases; junction bases outside the gene matches: 10. The CDR3 sequence: CASSLSGGASREQFF. In DNA, the CDR3 is TGTGCCAGCAGTCTTAGCGGGGGGGCCTCGAGGGAGCAGTTCTTC.

This clonotype was counted only a few times. This chain links TRBV11-2 with TRBJ2-5, with D perhaps matching TRBD1 or TRBD2 (5 bases each). V lost 5 bases to trimming and J lost 5 bases, with 12 bases between them. Germline values: CDR1 SGHAT, CDR2 FQNNGV. CDR3 length: 13 amino acids. The CDR3 is CASSRGLAETQYF. The CDR3 nucleotides read TGTGCCAGCAGCCGGGGCCTCGCGGAGACCCAGTACTTC. The variable domain in full, completed from reference TRBV11-2 and TRBJ2-5, reads EAGVAQSPRYKIIEKRQSVAFWCNPISGHATLYWYQQILGQGPKLLIQFQNNGVVDDSQLPKDRFSAERLKGVDSTLKIQPAKLEDSAVYLCASSRGLAETQYFGPGTRLLVL.